Listed below are T cell receptor beta chains from one sample, sequenced in a study of shared clonotypes between healthy human individuals. Only in-frame clones appear in the TCRdb table, and some are missing; sequencing was by immunoSEQ multiplex PCR. This sample has about 1.5 million clones, with 95% to 99% found just once. What was sequenced was naive CD4+ T cells sorted from blood. The receptors here all came from a man aged 25 to 45 in good health. CDR3s include the opening cysteine and the closing phenylalanine or tryptophan. The order of the fields is V gene, clone size, D gene, J gene, CDR3 protein, CDR3 DNA. A D gene is named only where the DNA matches it firmly. For some rows the clone size is stated as once, few or many, or as a class when expanded; others skip it.

>TRBV28|NA|TRBD2|TRBJ2-5
CASSQPGGLRETQYF
TGTGCCAGCAGCCAGCCGGGGGGTTTGAGAGAGACCCAGTACTTC
>TRBV27|NA|NA|TRBJ2-7
CASRSIYEQYF
TGTGCCAGCAGGTCTATCTACGAGCAGTACTTC
>TRBV10-3|once|NA|TRBJ2-5
CAISESVETQYF
TGTGCCATCAGTGAAAGTGTGGAGACCCAGTACTTC
>TRBV2|NA|TRBD2|TRBJ2-7
CASKLAGGSYEQYF
TGTGCCAGCAAACTAGCGGGAGGGTCATACGAGCAGTACTTC
>TRBV5-1|NA|NA|TRBJ2-3
CASSTLGGTDTQYF
TGCGCCAGCAGCACGCTAGGTGGCACAGATACGCAGTATTTT
>TRBV19|NA|NA|TRBJ1-2
CASSIVRGADYGYTF
TGTGCCAGTAGTATAGTGAGGGGGGCGGACTATGGCTACACCTTC
>TRBV25-1|once|NA|TRBJ1-1
CASSSPTAGTEAFF
TGTGCCAGCAGTTCGCCCACAGCGGGCACTGAAGCTTTCTTT
>TRBV9|NA|NA|TRBJ2-1
CASSVGGDLAYNEQFF
TGTGCCAGCAGCGTAGGGGGGGACTTGGCCTACAATGAGCAGTTCTTC
>TRBV5-5|NA|TRBD2|TRBJ2-1
CASSLAASGRPNEQFF
TGTGCCAGCAGCTTGGCCGCTAGCGGGAGGCCCAATGAGCAGTTCTTC
>TRBV21-1|NA|NA|TRBJ1-5
CARLCHGRISNQPQHF
TGTGCCAGATTGTGCCACGGACGGATTAGCAATCAGCCCCAGCATTTT
>TRBV19|NA|NA|TRBJ2-1
CASSTGDRHNEQFF
TGTGCCAGTAGTACCGGTGACAGGCACAATGAGCAGTTCTTC
>TRBV7-7|NA|NA|TRBJ2-3
CASSLAPGGADTQYF
TGTGCTAGCAGCTTAGCCCCTGGCGGGGCAGATACGCAGTATTTT
>TRBV5-4|NA|TRBD1|TRBJ2-2
CASSLTGDTGELFF
TGTGCCAGCAGTCTGACAGGGGACACCGGGGAGCTGTTTTTT
>TRBV6-6|NA|NA|TRBJ2-7
CASSYSLQSYEQYF
TGTGCCAGCAGTTACTCATTACAGTCCTACGAGCAGTACTTC